Listed below are T cell receptor beta chains from one sample, sequenced in a study of tumor-infiltrating lymphocytes in primary liver carcinoma. TCRdb re-analysed the multiplex PCR reads in MiXCR, keeping a single row per CDR3 protein. Altogether about 100,000 distinct CDR3 sequences are present, more than 60% being singletons, with the ten largest covering over 9.5%. The specimen sequenced was liver tumor tissue from sampling region 5. All receptors derive from a woman in her fifties or sixties with primary liver carcinoma and hepatitis B virus infection. The conserved cysteine and the conserved F or W are not part of the CDR3 here.

>TRBV12-3/TRBV12-4|TRBJ1-1
TSSLRRLNTEAF
>TRBV20-1|TRBJ2-1
SARWWRRYDEQF
>TRBV6-5|TRBJ1-2
ASGRQGRGYT
>TRBV28|TRBJ2-2
ASSSGGFNGELF
>TRBV11-2|TRBJ2-3
ASSHALVGRTDTQY
>TRBV28|TRBJ2-7
ASSFKDRNSYEQY
>TRBV6-6|TRBJ2-3
ASSPRDRGTDTQY
>TRBV5-1|TRBJ1-4
ASSSGANEKLF
>TRBV30|TRBJ2-5
AWGLAGVETQY
>TRBV29-1|TRBJ2-7
SVERVSAWGYEQY
>TRBV29-1|TRBJ2-3
SADGPGQGTSTDMQY
>TRBV29-1|TRBJ2-7
GVGTLYEQY
>TRBV6-1|TRBJ1-5
ASGPTTSGNQSQH
>TRBV6-1|TRBJ2-3
AGSDGDRVTDTQY
>TRBV14|TRBJ2-1
ASRQAVSGLNEQF
>TRBV29-1|TRBJ2-2
SVALAPAGELF
>TRBV7-8|TRBJ2-1
ASSLVVRRGSSYNEQF
>TRBV5-1|TRBJ1-1
ASSRGTRPTEAS
>TRBV7-3|TRBJ1-1
ASSPGRNSEAF
>TRBV2|TRBJ2-5
ASRADPSGETQY
>TRBV25-1|TRBJ1-2
ASTQGQGGIYGYT
>TRBV15|TRBJ2-3
ATSRGVSTDTQY
>TRBV6-1|TRBJ2-5
AILRGGTETQY
>TRBV29-1|TRBJ2-1
SAGGGMYEQF
>TRBV11-2|TRBJ2-2
ASTSPQGATGELF
>TRBV5-1|TRBJ2-3
ASSSGSSADTQY
>TRBV11-1|TRBJ1-1
GSTRGPNTEAF
>TRBV7-9|TRBJ2-7
ASSSDLREQY
>TRBV6-2/TRBV6-3|TRBJ2-7
ASKRLQGGYEHY
>TRBV6-5|TRBJ1-6
ASSLSFNSPLH
>TRBV28|TRBJ1-4
ASSWGGGGEKLF
>TRBV12-3/TRBV12-4|TRBJ1-2
ASTPSGGIYGYA
>TRBV5-1|TRBJ1-2
ASNEGAGETYGYT
>TRBV12-3/TRBV12-4|TRBJ2-6
ASSPGLGGTGANVLT
>TRBV20-1|TRBJ2-5
SARAGSETQY
>TRBV4-1|TRBJ2-3
ASCPLPSTTDMQY
>TRBV6-1|TRBJ1-2
VSRANFGYT
>TRBV29-1|TRBJ1-2
SADISYGYT
>TRBV11-3|TRBJ1-1
ASSYLVGQGGTEAF
>TRBV11-2|TRBJ2-2
TSSPTGGTGELF
>TRBV4-1|TRBJ2-2
ASSRLQSVNTGELF
>TRBV11-1|TRBJ2-2
ARRSSLDSGELF
>TRBV7-8|TRBJ2-1
VSSPQPGSYIEQF
>TRBV5-1|TRBJ1-2
ASSPGDRPTRGYT
>TRBV6-6|TRBJ2-2
ASELEEGTGELF